The following is a T cell receptor beta chain sequence with its context. The protocol was immunoSEQ multiplex PCR, while the TCRdb copy is restricted to in-frame clones and leaves out a portion. Of about 120,000 clones listed, more than 70% are singletons. CDR3 length: 14 amino acids. Germline lookup yields CDR1 MNHEY and CDR2 SMNVEV (reference sequence). V dropped 5 bases and J dropped 5 bases, with 13 bases sitting between them. The data were taken from a study of T cell responses to AZD1222 COVID-19 vaccine. The specimen comprised peripheral blood, sampled 28 days after the second AZD1222 dose. The sequence derives from an adult who received the AZD1222 COVID-19 vaccine. The chain uses TRBV27 and TRBJ1-5; D not resolved. CDR3 nucleotide sequence: TGTGCCAGCAGTCCCGGGATGAGATATCAGCCCCAGCATTTT. Amino acid sequence: CASSPGMRYQPQHF.